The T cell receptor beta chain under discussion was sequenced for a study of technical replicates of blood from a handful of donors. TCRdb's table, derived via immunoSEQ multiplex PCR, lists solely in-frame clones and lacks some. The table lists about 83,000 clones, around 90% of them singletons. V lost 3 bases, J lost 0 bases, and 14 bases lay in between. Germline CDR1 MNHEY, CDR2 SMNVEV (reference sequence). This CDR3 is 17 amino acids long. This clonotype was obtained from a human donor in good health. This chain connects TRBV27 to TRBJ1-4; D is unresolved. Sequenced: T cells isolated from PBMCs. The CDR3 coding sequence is TGTGCCAGCAGTTTGCAGCGTGCCGTCGCAACTAATGAAAAACTGTTTTTT. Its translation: CASSLQRAVATNEKLFF.